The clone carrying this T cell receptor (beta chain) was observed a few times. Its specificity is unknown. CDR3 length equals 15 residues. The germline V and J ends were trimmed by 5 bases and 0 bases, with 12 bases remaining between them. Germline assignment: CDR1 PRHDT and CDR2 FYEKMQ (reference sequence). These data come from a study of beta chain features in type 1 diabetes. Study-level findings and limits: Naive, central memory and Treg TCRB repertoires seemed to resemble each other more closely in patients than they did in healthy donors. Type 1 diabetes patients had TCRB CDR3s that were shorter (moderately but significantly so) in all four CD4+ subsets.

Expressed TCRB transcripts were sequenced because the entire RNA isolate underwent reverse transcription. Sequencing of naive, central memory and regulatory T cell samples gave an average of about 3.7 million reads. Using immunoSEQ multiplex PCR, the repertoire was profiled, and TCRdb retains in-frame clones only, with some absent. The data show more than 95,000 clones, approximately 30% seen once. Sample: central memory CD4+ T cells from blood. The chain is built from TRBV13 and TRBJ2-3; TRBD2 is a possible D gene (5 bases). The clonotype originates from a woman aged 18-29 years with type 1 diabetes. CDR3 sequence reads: CASSPLADSTDTQYF. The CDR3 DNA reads TGTGCCAGCAGCCCTCTAGCAGATAGCACAGATACGCAGTATTTT.